This T cell receptor beta chain derives from a study of EBV T-cell therapy then PD-1 blockade in nasopharyngeal carcinoma (dated by TCRdb to about 2021). The Qiagen DNeasy Kit was used to extract genomic DNA from the sorted cells. Deep sequencing of the TCR beta chain was done on the immunoSEQ platform. In the paper's pipeline: The immunoSEQ Analyzer software was used to analyze the repertoire data. In TCRdb, the immuneACCESS table is reduced to in-frame sequences with V and J assigned. These tables do not hold every clone; where another copy was compared, an unresolved V gene accounts for under half, and the others remain unexplained. The V and J calls and clone size come from that table; D and trimming were worked out from the DNA. Within this sample are 22,000 or so clones, with under 90% of them counted one time only. The top ten clones comprise roughly a quarter of the sample. This specimen's treatment or condition label, interpreted: AdE1-LMPpoly-expanded autologous EBV-specific T-cell therapy followed by anti-PD-1 nivolumab.

As regards this clone: What this receptor recognizes is not known. No base quality values were provided; no much bigger clone lies one nucleotide off.

The CDR3 sequence holds 15 residues, the cysteine and phenylalanine included. Only the CDR3 region is kept as DNA, spanning 45 bases read in frame from base 1. Trimming at the junction amounts to 4 bases on V and 1 base on J, and the germline ends lie 11 bases apart. In the germline V gene, CDR1 corresponds to MNHEY and CDR2 to SVGAGI. Sequencing used CD8+ T cells from blood, obtained at day -245 from a patient whose treatment included autologous EBV-specific T cells and nivolumab. The V gene is TRBV6-5 and the J gene is TRBJ2-1; tentative D gene TRBD2, with 5 bases matching. The sequence was collected from a man in his forties with nasopharyngeal carcinoma. DNA sequence: TGTGCCAGCAGTTCTGGACTCCCGTCCTACAATGAGCAGTTCTTC. It encodes CASSSGLPSYNEQFF.